The 30 T cell receptor beta chains below were found in one sample sequenced in a study of T cell clones after liver transplantation. Sequenced by immunoSEQ multiplex PCR; TCRdb stores in-frame clones only, minus some. The data contain around 80,000 clones, about 82% of them singletons. Sequenced material: CD4+ T cells from blood, taken 45 to 46 months after liver transplant. The source is a human patient who received a liver transplant. A subset of T cells may come from the graft donor.

This clone occurred a few times. The chain is built from TRBV2 and TRBJ2-1, with TRBD2 matching over 8 bases. The length of the CDR3 is 16 residues. V dropped 6 bases and J dropped 4; count of bases not matched to a gene: 11. The germline V gene encodes CDR1 SNHLY and CDR2 FYNNEI. Here the CDR3 DNA reads TGTGCCAGCAGGTGGAGGGAGACTAGCGTTTACAATGAGCAGTTCTTC. Translated, it gives CASRWRETSVYNEQFF.

This chain connects TRBV5-1 to TRBJ2-3; a possible D gene is TRBD2 (5 bases). There are 13 residues in the CDR3. Germline CDR1 is SGHRS and CDR2 is YFSETQ. V shed 3 bases and J shed 3 bases, with 8 bases lying between them. The CDR3 bases are TGCGCCAGCAGCTCCGGGAAGACAGATACGCAGTATTTT. Amino acid sequence: CASSSGKTDTQYF.

The J gene is TRBJ2-3, the V gene TRBV27; 7 bases are shared with TRBD2. The germline CDR1 and CDR2 sequences are MNHEY and SMNVEV (reference sequence). The ends lost 7 bases at V and 2 bases at J; junction bases unmatched: 12. The CDR3 extends over 16 amino acids. The CDR3 here is CASIRYGGGPTDTQYF. CDR3 bases: TGTGCCAGCATCCGTTATGGGGGAGGGCCCACAGATACGCAGTATTTT.

A note on this clone: At the DNA level, this CDR3 is encoded by other sequences in the same sample as well. The gene calls are TRBV18 and TRBJ2-7; 7 nucleotides agree with TRBD1. J gave up 2 bases and V 3 bases, and 4 bases lay outside the gene matches. Per the germline V gene, CDR1 is KGHSH and CDR2 is LQKENI. This CDR3 has 14 residues. The CDR3 DNA follows: TGTGCCAGCTCACCTCGACAGGGCACCTACGAGCAGTACTTC. Translated, it gives CASSPRQGTYEQYF.

This chain connects TRBV6-6 to TRBJ1-4, with a possible D match to TRBD1 (6 bases). Germline loops: CDR1 MNHNY, CDR2 SVGAGI (reference sequence). This CDR3 region has 13 residues. V was shortened by 5 bases and J by 8 bases, with 12 bases between the two germline ends. The CDR3 coding sequence is TGTGCCAGCAGTCCGAGGGGGACGGAAAAACTGTTTTTT. Translation: CASSPRGTEKLFF.

The V call is TRBV28, the J call TRBJ1-4, with D tentatively TRBD1 (6 bases). The V and J ends lost 2 bases and 7 bases respectively, with 14 bases between them. The length of the CDR3 is 15 residues. Per the germline V gene, CDR1 is MDHEN and CDR2 is SYDVKM. CDR3 in amino acids: CASSLVLTGREKLFF. CDR3 nucleotides: TGTGCCAGCAGTTTAGTTTTAACAGGGCGTGAAAAACTGTTTTTT.

The chain couples TRBV29-1 to TRBJ1-5; tentatively, D is TRBD1 (5 bases). This CDR3 is 12 amino acids long. The germline gives CDR1 SQVTM, CDR2 ANQGSEA. V was cut by 7 bases and J by 5 bases, with 12 bases left in between. This CDR3 is CSAWDRDQPQHF. The DNA for the CDR3 is TGCAGCGCCTGGGACCGCGATCAGCCCCAGCATTTT. Full variable domain (outside the CDR3, taken from reference TRBV29-1 and TRBJ1-5): SAVISQKPSRDICQRGTSLTIQCQVDSQVTMMFWYRQQPGQSLTLIATANQGSEATYESGFVIDKFPISRPNLTFSTLTVSNMSPEDSSIYLCSAWDRDQPQHFGDGTRLSIL.

The chain is built from TRBV6-1 and TRBJ1-1; no definite D call. This CDR3 contains 15 residues. Germline V gene data show CDR1 as MNHNS and CDR2 as SASEGT. Between the trimmed V and J ends, which lost 6 bases and 1 base, there was a span of 15 bases. CDR3 region: CASRVAWTGNTEAFF. CDR3 coding DNA: TGTGCCAGCAGAGTTGCCTGGACGGGGAACACTGAAGCTTTCTTT.

The gene calls are TRBV6-5 and TRBJ1-1; 11 bases are a match to TRBD1. Germline-derived CDR1 and CDR2 are MNHEY and SVGAGI. The V segment lost 6 bases and the J segment 7 bases; nucleotides outside the gene matches: 10. The CDR3 loop spans 15 amino acids. The CDR3 region has the DNA TGTGCCAGCAGCCGGGACAGGGGGTTCCGGGGTGAAGCTTTCTTT. The encoded protein is CASSRDRGFRGEAFF.

The gene calls are TRBV14 and TRBJ2-3; TRBD2 matches at 13 bases. J lost 0 bases, V lost 5 bases, and 8 bases had no gene match. Germline CDR1 SGHDN, CDR2 FVKESK. This CDR3 has 18 residues. In DNA form, the CDR3 reads TGTGCCAGCAGCACCAGGACTAGCGGGAGAGGGAGCACAGATACGCAGTATTTT. This encodes CASSTRTSGRGSTDTQYF.

This clone was seen a handful of times. The chain links TRBV7-2 to TRBJ1-1; TRBD1 is a possible D gene (5 bases). This CDR3 comprises 15 residues. Trimming removed 0 bases from V and 4 bases from J, with 12 bases in between. CDR1 and CDR2 from the germline V gene are SGHTA and FQGNSA. The CDR3 loop reads CASSLAPRAATEAFF. The CDR3 DNA reads as TGTGCCAGCAGCTTAGCTCCCAGGGCCGCCACTGAAGCTTTCTTT.

This chain joins TRBV5-4 and TRBJ2-1; D might be TRBD1 or TRBD2, each matching 7 bases. From germline, CDR1 is SGHNT and CDR2 YYREEE (reference sequence). The V end lost 2 bases, the J end lost 6 bases, and 15 bases lay between the germline ends. The CDR3 loop spans 15 amino acids. The CDR3 DNA sequence: TGTGCCAGCAGCTTCTACAGGGGAGGGGGCAATGAGCAGTTCTTC. Its translation: CASSFYRGGGNEQFF.

The chain joins TRBV6-5 to TRBJ1-4, with a possible D match to TRBD1 (5 bases). The V gene's germline CDR1 is MNHEY and CDR2 SVGAGI. The CDR3 is 13 residues long. V was pared by 2 bases and J by 8 bases, with 9 bases between. The CDR3 nucleotides read TGTGCCAGCAGTTACAGGGGAAGGGAAAAACTGTTTTTT. Protein: CASSYRGREKLFF.

This chain joins TRBV28 and TRBJ1-2; D remains ambiguous. Trimming cost V 2 bases and J 7 bases, with 14 bases left between them. The CDR3 spans 14 residues. Germline V gives CDR1 MDHEN, CDR2 SYDVKM. CDR3 sequence (DNA): TGTGCCAGCAGTTTAACCTCGATATTGGTTGGCTACACCTTC. Translated: CASSLTSILVGYTF.

The rearrangement links TRBV5-1 to TRBJ2-7; D gene unclear. Per the germline V gene, CDR1 is SGHRS and CDR2 is YFSETQ. V shed 2 bases and J shed 3 bases, with 12 bases lying between them. The CDR3 spans 14 residues. For the CDR3, the DNA is TGCGCCAGCAGCTTCTGGCAGGCCGACTACGAGCAGTACTTC. Translated: CASSFWQADYEQYF.

V and J are TRBV5-6 and TRBJ1-4; D is perhaps TRBD1 (5 bases). The CDR3 totals 13 residues. Trimming stripped 0 bases from V and 7 bases from J, with 7 bases between. Germline V gene lookup returns CDR1 SGHDT and CDR2 YYEEEE. CDR3 DNA sequence: TGTGCCAGCAGCTTGGGGCAGGGTGAAAAACTGTTTTTT. Translated: CASSLGQGEKLFF. The entire variable domain, with the rest obtained from reference TRBV5-6 and TRBJ1-4, is as follows: DAGVTQSPTHLIKTRGQQVTLRCSPKSGHDTVSWYQQALGQGPQFIFQYYEEEERQRGNFPDRFSGHQFPNYSSELNVNALLLGDSALYLCASSLGQGEKLFFGSGTQLSVL.

The genes are TRBV6-5 and TRBJ2-7, with D perhaps TRBD1 (5 bases). Germline V lookup: CDR1 MNHEY, CDR2 SVGAGI. The CDR3 is 12 amino acids. V gave up 3 bases and J gave up 4 bases, with 7 bases separating them. The CDR3 DNA sequence: TGTGCCAGCAGTTATAAGGGGTACGAGCAGTACTTC. It specifies CASSYKGYEQYF.

This chain connects TRBV4-3 to TRBJ1-4; perhaps TRBD1 as D (5 bases). The V and J ends lost 1 base and 5 bases respectively, with 8 bases between them. The CDR3 consists of 14 residues. CDR1 and CDR2 (germline): LGHNA, YSLEER. CDR3 region: CASSQGQRNEKLFF. DNA of the CDR3: TGCGCCAGCAGCCAAGGACAGAGAAATGAAAAACTGTTTTTT.

This chain's CDR3 is CASSLGVGGSYEQYF. As DNA, the CDR3 is TGTGCCAGCAGCTTAGGGGTCGGGGGGAGCTACGAGCAGTACTTC. The V and J genes are TRBV11-2 and TRBJ2-7, with 7 bases lining up with TRBD2. Germline V gene lookup returns CDR1 SGHAT and CDR2 FQNNGV. This CDR3 is built from 15 residues. V was pared by 1 base and J by 3 bases, with 6 bases of the junction left unmatched.

The V call is TRBV7-2, the J call TRBJ1-4; possible D gene TRBD1, 6 bases. The CDR3 runs 14 residues. The germline V and J ends were trimmed by 2 bases and 8 bases, with 12 bases remaining between them. Germline V gene lookup returns CDR1 SGHTA and CDR2 FQGNSA. The CDR3 loop reads CASSLYREEEKLFF. For the CDR3, the DNA is TGTGCCAGCAGCTTATACAGGGAGGAAGAAAAACTGTTTTTT. The full variable domain, in which reference TRBV7-2 and TRBJ1-4 provide the parts outside the CDR3, is GAGVSQSPSNKVTEKGKDVELRCDPISGHTALYWYRQSLGQGLEFLIYFQGNSAPDKSGLPSDRFSAERTGGSVSTLTIQRTQQEDSAVYLCASSLYREEEKLFFGSGTQLSVL.

The chain joins TRBV30 to TRBJ1-5; no firm D call. The CDR3 extends over 13 amino acids. The V end lost 2 bases, the J end lost 11 bases, and 16 bases lay between the germline ends. Germline loops: CDR1 GTSNPN, CDR2 SVGIG (reference sequence). The chain's CDR3 is CAWSKGSVGAQHF. CDR3 nucleotides: TGTGCCTGGAGTAAGGGCTCCGTGGGAGCCCAGCATTTT.

The V gene is TRBV5-1, the J gene TRBJ1-1, with TRBD1 matching 8 bases. Germline CDR1 SGHRS, CDR2 YFSETQ. This CDR3 region has 16 residues. The V gene end was trimmed by 2 bases and the J gene end by 4 bases; junction bases not matched to a gene: 10. CDR3 sequence (DNA): TGCGCCAGCAGCTTAACTGGACAGGGCGTCGGCACTGAAGCTTTCTTT. Its translation: CASSLTGQGVGTEAFF.

This chain connects TRBV28 to TRBJ1-1; D not resolved. The CDR3 consists of 14 residues. Per germline, CDR1 MDHEN and CDR2 SYDVKM. The ends were cut back, 5 bases at V and 1 base at J, with 11 bases in the middle. The CDR3 protein is CASSPIQRNTEAFF. The DNA of the CDR3 is TGTGCCAGCAGTCCAATACAGAGGAACACTGAAGCTTTCTTT. The variable domain in full, with the rest retrieved from reference TRBV28 and TRBJ1-1, is DVKVTQSSRYLVKRTGEKVFLECVQDMDHENMFWYRQDPGLGLRLIYFSYDVKMKEKGDIPEGYSVSREKKERFSLILESASTNQTSMYLCASSPIQRNTEAFFGQGTRLTVV.

This chain uses TRBV5-4 with TRBJ2-2; TRBD1 agrees at 7 bases. This CDR3 contains 13 residues. With V trimmed by 4 bases and J by 8 bases, 5 bases remained unmatched. Germline V gene data show CDR1 as SGHNT and CDR2 as YYREEE (reference sequence). The CDR3 here is CASSPQGRGELFF. The CDR3, as DNA: TGTGCCAGCAGCCCACAGGGGAGAGGGGAGCTGTTTTTT. The variable domain in full, with the rest retrieved from reference TRBV5-4 and TRBJ2-2, is ETGVTQSPTHLIKTRGQQVTLRCSSQSGHNTVSWYQQALGQGPQFIFQYYREEENGRGNFPPRFSGLQFPNYSSELNVNALELDDSALYLCASSPQGRGELFFGEGSRLTVL.

The V call is TRBV2, the J call TRBJ2-7; 9 bases fit TRBD2. Germline CDR1 reads SNHLY; CDR2 reads FYNNEI. The CDR3 consists of 16 residues. V shed 2 bases, J shed 6 bases, and the junction held 11 bases outside the gene matches. DNA for the CDR3: TGTGCCAGCAGTGAACCCAGGGTAGCGGGAGAAACCGAGCAGTACTTC. Translation gives CASSEPRVAGETEQYF. Drawing the rest from reference TRBV2 and TRBJ2-7, the complete variable domain is EPEVTQTPSHQVTQMGQEVILRCVPISNHLYFYWYRQILGQKVEFLVSFYNNEISEKSEIFDDQFSVERPDGSNFTLKIRSTKLEDSAMYFCASSEPRVAGETEQYFGPGTRLTVT.

V gene TRBV30 combines with J gene TRBJ2-2; D is unclear. Per the germline V gene, CDR1 is GTSNPN and CDR2 is SVGIG (reference sequence). This CDR3 spans 13 amino acids. V lost 2 bases, J lost 7 bases, and 11 bases lay in between. DNA for the CDR3: TGTGCCTGGAGTCGGGTCCTCAGCGGGGAGCTGTTTTTT. It codes for CAWSRVLSGELFF.

This clone was counted once. The chain carries TRBV6-5 and TRBJ1-1, with 7 bases identical to TRBD1. This CDR3 contains 12 residues. The V gene end was trimmed by 5 bases and the J gene end by 6 bases; junction bases not matched to a gene: 3. Germline V gene sequence: CDR1 MNHEY, CDR2 SVGAGI. This CDR3 is CASSTGVSEAFF. CDR3 DNA: TGTGCCAGCAGTACAGGGGTGTCTGAAGCTTTCTTT.

The chain carries TRBV7-9 and TRBJ2-1, with 8 positions matching TRBD2. Trimming cost V 2 bases and J 3 bases; bases outside gene matches: 3. In germline, CDR1 is SEHNR, CDR2 FQNEAQ (reference sequence). This CDR3 comprises 15 residues. CDR3 DNA: TGTGCCAGCAGCTTAAGGAGCGGGAGCTACAATGAGCAGTTCTTC. This encodes CASSLRSGSYNEQFF.

The chain has TRBV5-1 and TRBJ2-1; the D is unclear. Germline-derived CDR1 and CDR2 are SGHRS and YFSETQ. The CDR3 is 15 amino acids. V was cut by 0 bases and J by 10 bases, with 17 bases left in between. This CDR3 is CASSLDLLVLSEQFF. CDR3 DNA: TGCGCCAGCAGCTTGGATCTTTTAGTCTTGAGCGAGCAGTTCTTC.

V and J are TRBV5-4 and TRBJ1-2; D ambiguous. The germline V and J ends were trimmed by 3 bases and 8 bases, with 14 bases remaining between them. The CDR3 has 13 amino acids. Germline loops: CDR1 SGHNT, CDR2 YYREEE (reference sequence). CDR3 residues: CASSSRRLEGYTF. The CDR3 region has the DNA TGTGCCAGCAGCTCTCGACGTCTAGAAGGCTACACCTTC.